This T cell receptor (beta chain) comes out of a study of regulatory T cells in long-lasting Graves disease. In the study overall: Disease was considered persistent Graves' disease after over 5 years of antithyroid drugs (with positive TSH receptor antibodies). Study results and limitations: The study found TRBV28, TRBJ1-2 and TRBJ2-5 favored in persistent disease. It was possible that the small sample size reduced accuracy. For persistent Graves' patients, TCR diversity was lower than for newly diagnosed ones.

Arm-PCR of CDR3 regions and iRepertoire HTBI primers were the basis on which TCR beta libraries were built. TCRdb analysed the multiplex PCR reads with MiXCR anew, one entry per CDR3 protein. The data contain about 430,000 distinct CDR3 sequences, over 20% of them seen just once; the ten biggest clones take up roughly an eighth. Specified time point: persistent/refractory GD, antithyroid drugs over 5 years with positive TRAb. RNA isolated from PBMCs was used to make the TCR library. About this clonotype: Its target is not known.

V was cut by 1 base and J by 7 bases, with 14 bases left in between. The germline V gene has CDR1 SGHTA and CDR2 FQGNSA. This CDR3 has 15 residues. Specimen: peripheral blood mononuclear cells (PBMCs), collected when the disease was refractory, from a patient treated with antithyroid drugs. The receptor was derived from a female donor with Graves disease. The genes are TRBV7-2 and TRBJ1-3, with a weak D call TRBD1 (5 bases). The DNA of the CDR3 is TGTGCCAGCAGCTTAGTCACGACAGCAGTCAACACCATATATTTT. It specifies CASSLVTTAVNTIYF.